One sample yielded the 27 T cell receptor beta chains listed below, sequenced in a study of response to subunit inactivated influenza vaccine. Each CDR3 protein gets one entry after TCRdb re-called the RT-PCR reads with MiXCR. The table shows about 520,000 distinct CDR3 sequences, with about 25% occurring only once. Sequencing used CD4+ T cells sorted from PBMCs, obtained 4 to 6 days after vaccination. Source of these receptors: a man aged 45-65 years who received an inactivated influenza vaccine.

This clonotype was detected a few times. The chain links TRBV20-1 to TRBJ2-5; the D is unclear. CDR1 DFQATT and CDR2 SNEGSKA come from the germline V gene (reference sequence). With 0 bases removed from V and 4 bases from J, the gap between germline ends came to 6 bases. The CDR3 length is 12 residues. For the CDR3, the DNA is TGCAGTGCTAGAGAAACACCAGAGACCCAGTACTTC. Encoded protein: CSARETPETQYF.

This clonotype was counted a few times. The CDR3 sequence: CASSERGFSSYNEQFF. The DNA of the CDR3 is TGTGCCAGCAGCGAGAGGGGGTTTAGCTCCTACAATGAGCAGTTCTTC. V usage is TRBV7-8 and J usage is TRBJ2-1, with D maybe TRBD1 (6 bases). CDR1 is SGHVS and CDR2 is FQNEAQ in the germline V gene. The V end lost 5 bases, the J end lost 0 bases, and 14 bases lay between the germline ends. The CDR3 is 16 residues long.

V and J are TRBV10-3 and TRBJ1-1; D gene uncertain. V shed 6 bases and J shed 6 bases, with 11 bases lying between them. The CDR3 has 12 amino acids. CDR1 is ENHRY and CDR2 is SYGVKD in the germline V gene. CDR3 nucleotide sequence: TGTGCCATCAGCCCTGGAGAGGCTGAAGCTTTCTTT. Translation: CAISPGEAEAFF.

There are a few counts of this clonotype. The V call is TRBV2, the J call TRBJ1-6, with TRBD1 matching over 9 bases. This CDR3 contains 16 residues. Germline lookup yields CDR1 SNHLY and CDR2 FYNNEI. V gave up 4 bases and J gave up 7 bases; unmatched junction bases: 8. CDR3 protein: CASSAPPGQGNSPLHF. CDR3 in DNA: TGTGCCAGCAGTGCACCTCCGGGACAGGGAAATTCACCCCTCCACTTT.

This clonotype was observed a handful of times. The J gene is TRBJ1-6, the V gene TRBV20-1, with D perhaps matching TRBD1 (5 bases). CDR3 length: 16 residues. The V and J ends lost 1 base and 8 bases respectively, with 18 bases between them. CDR1 and CDR2 from the germline V gene are DFQATT and SNEGSKA (reference sequence). Written as DNA, the CDR3 is TGCAGTGCTAGAGGGCCGGAGGGGCGCGTATATTCACCCCTCCACTTT. It codes for CSARGPEGRVYSPLHF.

The chain links TRBV7-9 to TRBJ2-7; 10 positions match TRBD1. Trimming removed 5 bases from V and 3 bases from J; junction bases left unmatched: 7. CDR3 size: 15 residues. Germline V gene sequence: CDR1 SEHNR, CDR2 FQNEAQ (reference sequence). CDR3 amino acids: CASSPTGGLNYEQYF. In DNA form, the CDR3 reads TGTGCCAGCAGCCCGACAGGGGGCCTTAACTACGAGCAGTACTTC. The full variable domain, with the rest looked up from reference TRBV7-9 and TRBJ2-7, is DTGVSQNPRHKITKRGQNVTFRCDPISEHNRLYWYRQTLGQGPEFLTYFQNEAQLEKSRLLSDRFSAERPKGSFSTLEIQRTEQGDSAMYLCASSPTGGLNYEQYFGPGTRLTVT.

This clonotype was seen repeatedly, ten times or more. The rearrangement uses TRBV5-1 and TRBJ2-1; TRBD1 matches 8 bases. The germline gives CDR1 SGHRS, CDR2 YFSETQ. The CDR3 is made up of 13 amino acids. The J segment lost 7 bases and the V segment lost 4 bases, leaving 4 bases of the junction unmatched. The CDR3 is CASSTQGVNEQFF. CDR3 nucleotide sequence: TGCGCCAGCAGCACACAGGGGGTAAATGAGCAGTTCTTC.

The V gene is TRBV7-9, the J gene TRBJ1-2, with 8 bases aligning to TRBD1. Germline V gene sequence: CDR1 SEHNR, CDR2 FQNEAQ (reference sequence). The CDR3 extends over 16 amino acids. J lost 5 bases, V lost 0 bases, and 8 bases had no gene match. CDR3 residues: CASSLARGQGGYGYTF. The DNA for the CDR3 is TGTGCCAGCAGCTTAGCGCGAGGACAGGGAGGGTATGGCTACACCTTC.

This clonotype was detected a few times. The chain recombines TRBV5-1 with TRBJ2-5, with 8 bases fitting TRBD2. Trimming took 0 bases from V and 3 from J; bases not matched to a gene: 4. The CDR3 consists of 15 residues. Germline V lookup: CDR1 SGHRS, CDR2 YFSETQ. For the CDR3, the DNA is TGCGCCAGCAGCTTGGGCGGGGGGCTAAAAGAGACCCAGTACTTC. Encoded protein: CASSLGGGLKETQYF.

The J gene is TRBJ2-4, the V gene TRBV20-1; D gene unclear. This CDR3 region has 11 residues. Germline lookup yields CDR1 DFQATT and CDR2 SNEGSKA (reference sequence). The V gene lost 3 bases and the J gene lost 6 bases, with 6 bases spanning the gap. CDR3 sequence: CSASLGNIQYF. DNA of the CDR3: TGCAGTGCTAGCCTCGGAAACATTCAGTACTTC.

In its sample, this clonotype was seen a few times. The chain has TRBV10-3 and TRBJ2-5; 11 nucleotides agree with TRBD1. Per germline, CDR1 ENHRY and CDR2 SYGVKD. This CDR3 region has 14 residues. The junction had 6 bases not matched to a gene; V was cut back by 7 bases and J by 5 bases. DNA of the CDR3: TGTGCCATCAATGGACAGGGGGCGGCGGAGACCCAGTACTTC. Translating it yields CAINGQGAAETQYF.

The chain employs TRBV5-5 and TRBJ1-1; D unclear. Germline V CDR1 and CDR2: SGHKS, YYEKEE (reference sequence). Trimming pared 5 bases from V and 4 bases from J, leaving 15 bases between. There are 14 residues in the CDR3. The CDR3 sequence: CASRVEVRGTEAFF. CDR3 nucleotide sequence: TGTGCCAGCAGGGTCGAGGTTCGCGGCACTGAAGCTTTCTTT.

This clonotype occurred a few times. The V gene is TRBV28, the J gene TRBJ2-1; weak D call: TRBD2 (5 bases). V was pared by 10 bases and J by 8 bases, with 21 bases between. Germline CDR1 and CDR2: MDHEN and SYDVKM. This CDR3 has 14 residues. The CDR3 loop reads CATHRRQRVYEQFF. DNA of the CDR3: TGTGCCACACATCGACGGCAGAGGGTCTATGAGCAGTTCTTC. Full variable domain (remainder filled in from reference TRBV28 and TRBJ2-1): DVKVTQSSRYLVKRTGEKVFLECVQDMDHENMFWYRQDPGLGLRLIYFSYDVKMKEKGDIPEGYSVSREKKERFSLILESASTNQTSMYLCATHRRQRVYEQFFGPGTRLTVL.

CDR3 protein: CATSDPRTGGNEQYF. As DNA, the CDR3 is TGTGCCACCAGTGATCCCCGGACAGGGGGCAACGAGCAGTACTTC. The chain has TRBV24-1 and TRBJ2-7, with 11 bases aligning to TRBD1. J lost 5 bases, V lost 3 bases, and 5 bases had no gene match. CDR1 is KGHDR and CDR2 is SFDVKD in the germline V gene. This CDR3 contains 15 residues.

A remark on this clonotype: A read error may be the cause here, since a much bigger clone is one base away. The J gene is TRBJ2-7, the V gene TRBV5-5; 11 bases line up with TRBD2. V dropped 2 bases and J dropped 2; count of bases not matched to a gene: 3. The CDR3 has 15 amino acids. Germline lookup yields CDR1 SGHKS and CDR2 YYEKEE (reference sequence). CDR3 residues: CASSFGTSGTYEQYF. The CDR3 DNA follows: TGTGCCAGCAGCTTCGGGACTAGCGGAACCTACGAGCAGTACTTC.

The chain couples TRBV6-1 to TRBJ1-5; no clear D. Trimming left V 3 bases short and J 7 bases short, with 19 bases between. The CDR3 runs 16 residues. Germline values: CDR1 MNHNS, CDR2 SASEGT. CDR3 DNA: TGTGCCAGCAGTGATCGAAGGACCGCCATCAGCCAGCCCCAGCATTTT. Translating it yields CASSDRRTAISQPQHF.

This clonotype has more than one count but fewer than ten. The chain joins TRBV6-2 or TRBV6-3 to TRBJ2-1; D is perhaps TRBD1 (5 bases). Germline values: CDR1 MNHEY, CDR2 SVGEGT. The CDR3 sequence is 13 residues long. Trimming shortened V by 3 bases and J by 7 bases, and 10 bases separated the two germline ends. DNA of the CDR3: TGTGCCAGCAGTTATCAGGGTTGGAATGAGCAGTTCTTC. It is translated as CASSYQGWNEQFF.

The sample holds a few counts of this clonotype. CDR3 sequence reads: CSARGRNSNQPQHF. DNA of the CDR3: TGCAGTGCTAGAGGTCGGAATAGCAATCAGCCCCAGCATTTT. The chain is built from TRBV20-1 and TRBJ1-5; D remains ambiguous. Between the trimmed V and J ends, which lost 1 base and 0 bases, there was a span of 7 bases. CDR3 size: 14 residues. Germline lookup yields CDR1 DFQATT and CDR2 SNEGSKA (reference sequence).

This clonotype showed up many times. The chain couples TRBV5-6 to TRBJ2-2, with a possible D match to TRBD1 (5 bases). The CDR3 sequence is 14 residues long. The germline gives CDR1 SGHDT, CDR2 YYEEEE. Trimming removed 2 bases from V and 2 bases from J, with 7 bases in between. The CDR3 DNA sequence: TGTGCCAGCAGCTTTCGGACAAACACCGGGGAGCTGTTTTTT. Its protein product is CASSFRTNTGELFF. Supplemented by reference TRBV5-6 and TRBJ2-2, the full variable domain reads DAGVTQSPTHLIKTRGQQVTLRCSPKSGHDTVSWYQQALGQGPQFIFQYYEEEERQRGNFPDRFSGHQFPNYSSELNVNALLLGDSALYLCASSFRTNTGELFFGEGSRLTVL.

This clonotype was found many times. This chain connects TRBV29-1 to TRBJ2-7, with D possibly matching TRBD2 (5 bases). V was shortened by 2 bases and J by 4 bases, with 6 bases between the two germline ends. Germline CDR1 and CDR2: SQVTM and ANQGSEA. This CDR3 has 11 residues. The chain's CDR3 is CSVESGYEQYF. The CDR3 DNA reads TGCAGCGTTGAATCGGGGTACGAGCAGTACTTC.

This clonotype has just a few counts. The chain joins TRBV20-1 to TRBJ2-5; D is possibly TRBD1 or TRBD2 (5 bases each). From germline, CDR1 is DFQATT and CDR2 SNEGSKA (reference sequence). Trimming cost V 4 bases and J 7 bases, with 13 bases left between them. This CDR3 contains 12 residues. The CDR3 spells CSAKRGSGTQYF. The CDR3 DNA follows: TGCAGTGCTAAGAGGGGATCTGGGACCCAGTACTTC.

In its sample, this clonotype was seen many times. This chain links TRBV6-1 with TRBJ1-5, with TRBD1 matching 8 bases. Germline CDR1 MNHNS, CDR2 SASEGT. Losses at the gene ends were 6 bases for V and 7 bases for J; bases not matched to a gene: 8. There are 14 residues in the CDR3. CDR3 nucleotide sequence: TGTGCCAGCAGCCCTGGACAGGGCGGGCAGCCCCAGCATTTT. Residues: CASSPGQGGQPQHF.

The chain couples TRBV7-9 to TRBJ2-7; TRBD1 is a possible D gene (5 bases). The germline gives CDR1 SEHNR, CDR2 FQNEAQ (reference sequence). The CDR3 is made up of 14 amino acids. V shed 1 base and J shed 6 bases, with 13 bases lying between them. CDR3 sequence reads: CASSLGQGSIEQYF. The CDR3 DNA follows: TGTGCCAGCAGCTTAGGTCAGGGTTCTATCGAGCAGTACTTC. The variable domain in full, completed from reference TRBV7-9 and TRBJ2-7, reads DTGVSQNPRHKITKRGQNVTFRCDPISEHNRLYWYRQTLGQGPEFLTYFQNEAQLEKSRLLSDRFSAERPKGSFSTLEIQRTEQGDSAMYLCASSLGQGSIEQYFGPGTRLTVT.

In its sample, this clonotype was seen a few times. V usage is TRBV7-2 and J usage is TRBJ2-5; D is unclear. Looked up from germline, CDR1 is SGHTA and CDR2 is FQGNSA. V was trimmed by 1 base and J by 1 base, leaving 13 bases between them. CDR3 length equals 16 residues. CDR3 residues: CASSLGVVLSQETQYF. DNA for the CDR3: TGTGCCAGCAGCTTAGGTGTAGTACTCAGCCAAGAGACCCAGTACTTC.

The genes are TRBV10-3 and TRBJ2-1, with D tentatively TRBD1 (6 bases). The CDR3 consists of 14 residues. Trimming removed 7 bases from V and 8 bases from J, with 18 bases in between. Per germline, CDR1 ENHRY and CDR2 SYGVKD. The CDR3 sequence: CAITQGWSGDEQFF. In DNA form, the CDR3 reads TGTGCCATCACACAGGGATGGAGTGGGGATGAGCAGTTCTTC.

This clonotype was picked up a small number of times. The CDR3 loop is CASSGQRTDTQYF. In DNA form, the CDR3 reads TGTGCCAGCAGTGGCCAGCGAACAGATACGCAGTATTTT. V usage is TRBV6-1 and J usage is TRBJ2-3; D gene ambiguous. The CDR3 length is 13 residues. Trimming removed 4 bases at V and 3 bases at J, with 8 bases between. Germline CDR1 and CDR2: MNHNS and SASEGT.

A word on this clonotype: The junction differs from germline at one of its ends, possibly a read error. V is TRBV20-1 and J is TRBJ2-3; TRBD2 matches at 12 bases. The CDR3 is made up of 14 amino acids. The germline V gene encodes CDR1 DFQATT and CDR2 SNEGSKA (reference sequence). Written as DNA, the CDR3 is TGCAGTACTAGCGGGGGGCCGTACACAGATACGCAGTATTTT. The encoded protein is CSTSGGPYTDTQYF.